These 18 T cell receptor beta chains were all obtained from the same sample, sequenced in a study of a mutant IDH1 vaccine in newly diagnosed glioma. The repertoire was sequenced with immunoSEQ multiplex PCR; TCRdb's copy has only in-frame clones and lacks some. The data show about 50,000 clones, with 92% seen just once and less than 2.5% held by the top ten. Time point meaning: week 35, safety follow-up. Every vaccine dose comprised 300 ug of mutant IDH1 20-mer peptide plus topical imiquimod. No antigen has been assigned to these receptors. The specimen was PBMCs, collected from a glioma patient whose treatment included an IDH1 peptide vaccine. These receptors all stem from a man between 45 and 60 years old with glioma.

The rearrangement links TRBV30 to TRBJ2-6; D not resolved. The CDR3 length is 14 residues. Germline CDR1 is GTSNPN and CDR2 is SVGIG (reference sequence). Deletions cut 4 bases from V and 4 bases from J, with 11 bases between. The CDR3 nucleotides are TGTGCCTGGAAGGAAGGGATCGGGGCCAACGTCCTGACTTTC. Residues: CAWKEGIGANVLTF.

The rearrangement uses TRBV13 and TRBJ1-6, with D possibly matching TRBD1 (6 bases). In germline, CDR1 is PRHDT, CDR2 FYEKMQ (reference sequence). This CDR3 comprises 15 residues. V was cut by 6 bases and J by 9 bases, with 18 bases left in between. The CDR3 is CASRPRQAGSSPLHF. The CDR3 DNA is TGTGCCAGCAGACCTCGACAGGCTGGGAGTTCACCCCTCCACTTT.

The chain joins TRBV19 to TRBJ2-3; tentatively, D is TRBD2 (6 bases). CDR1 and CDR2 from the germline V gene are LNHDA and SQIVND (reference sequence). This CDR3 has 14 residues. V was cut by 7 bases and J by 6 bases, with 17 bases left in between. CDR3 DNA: TGTGCCAGTATGGCCCGGCAGGCGGGGGATACGCAGTATTTT. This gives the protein CASMARQAGDTQYF.

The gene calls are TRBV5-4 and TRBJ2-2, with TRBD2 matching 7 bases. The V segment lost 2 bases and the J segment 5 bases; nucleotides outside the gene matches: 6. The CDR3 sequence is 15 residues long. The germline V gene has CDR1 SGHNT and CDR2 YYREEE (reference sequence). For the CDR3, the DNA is TGTGCCAGCAGCTTCTCAGCGGGGTCGACCGGGGAGCTGTTTTTT. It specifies CASSFSAGSTGELFF.

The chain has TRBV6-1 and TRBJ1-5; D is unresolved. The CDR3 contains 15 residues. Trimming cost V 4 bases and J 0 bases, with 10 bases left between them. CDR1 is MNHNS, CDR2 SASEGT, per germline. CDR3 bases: TGTGCCAGCAGTGGCACGGTGCGTAGCAATCAGCCCCAGCATTTT. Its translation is CASSGTVRSNQPQHF.

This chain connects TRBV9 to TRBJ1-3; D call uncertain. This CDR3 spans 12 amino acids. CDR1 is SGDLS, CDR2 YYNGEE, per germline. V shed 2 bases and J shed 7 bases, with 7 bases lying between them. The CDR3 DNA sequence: TGTGCCAGCAGCGTGGTGGAGAACACCATATATTTT. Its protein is CASSVVENTIYF.

In nucleotides, the CDR3 is TGTGCCAGCAGTAGGACTAGCGGGAGTTCCGGGGAGCTGTTTTTT. Translation gives CASSRTSGSSGELFF. The rearrangement joins TRBV6-4 to TRBJ2-2; 13 bases match TRBD2. Germline CDR1 reads MRHNA; CDR2 reads SNTAGT. Unmatched junction bases numbered 3, after V lost 5 bases and J lost 6 bases. This CDR3 is 15 amino acids long.

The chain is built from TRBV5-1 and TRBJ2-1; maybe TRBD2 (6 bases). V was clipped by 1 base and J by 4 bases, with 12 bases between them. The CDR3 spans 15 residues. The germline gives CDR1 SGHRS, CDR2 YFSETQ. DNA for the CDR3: TGCGCCAGCAGCTTGTCGGGAGACAATTACAATGAGCAGTTCTTC. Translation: CASSLSGDNYNEQFF.

CDR3: CAWSGTGGISRNQPQHF. CDR3 nucleotide sequence: TGTGCCTGGAGTGGGACAGGGGGGATCTCTCGGAATCAGCCCCAGCATTTT. This sequence joins TRBV30 and TRBJ1-5, with 10 bases that match TRBD1. Trimming removed 1 base from V and 4 bases from J; junction bases left unmatched: 10. CDR1 is GTSNPN and CDR2 is SVGIG in the germline V gene (reference sequence). CDR3 length equals 17 residues. The full variable domain, in which reference TRBV30 and TRBJ1-5 provide the parts outside the CDR3, is SQTIHQWPATLVQPVGSPLSLECTVEGTSNPNLYWYRQAAGRGLQLLFYSVGIGQISSEVPQNLSASRPQDRQFILSSKKLLLSDSGFYLCAWSGTGGISRNQPQHFGDGTRLSIL.

CDR3 DNA: TGTGCCACCAGCAGAGAGAGAAGGGGGAAGTACGAGCAGTACTTC. Amino acid sequence: CATSRERRGKYEQYF. This chain connects TRBV15 to TRBJ2-7; maybe TRBD1 (6 bases). V dropped 0 bases and J dropped 4 bases, with 13 bases sitting between them. The CDR3 has 15 residues. Germline V lookup: CDR1 LNHNV, CDR2 YYDKDF (reference sequence).

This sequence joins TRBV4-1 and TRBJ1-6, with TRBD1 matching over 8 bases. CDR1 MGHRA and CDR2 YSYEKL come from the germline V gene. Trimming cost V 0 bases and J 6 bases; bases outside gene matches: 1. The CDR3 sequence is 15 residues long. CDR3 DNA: TGCGCCAGCAGCCAAGAGGACAGGGTTAATTCACCCCTCCACTTT. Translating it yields CASSQEDRVNSPLHF.

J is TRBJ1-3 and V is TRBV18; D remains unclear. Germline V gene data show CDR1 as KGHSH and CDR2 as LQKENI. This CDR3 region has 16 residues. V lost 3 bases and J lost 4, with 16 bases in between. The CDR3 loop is CASSPGTAFYGNTIYF. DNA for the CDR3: TGTGCCAGCTCACCCGGTACAGCTTTTTACGGAAACACCATATATTTT.

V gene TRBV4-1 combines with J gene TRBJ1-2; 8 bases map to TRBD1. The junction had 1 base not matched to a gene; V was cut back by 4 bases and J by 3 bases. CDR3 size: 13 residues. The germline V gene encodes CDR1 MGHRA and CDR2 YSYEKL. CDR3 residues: CASSPDRDYGYTF. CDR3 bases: TGCGCCAGCAGCCCGGACAGGGACTATGGCTACACCTTC.

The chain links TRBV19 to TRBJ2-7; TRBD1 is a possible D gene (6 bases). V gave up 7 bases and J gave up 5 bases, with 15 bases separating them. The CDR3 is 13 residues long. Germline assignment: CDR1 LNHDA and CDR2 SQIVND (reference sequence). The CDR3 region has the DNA TGTGCCAGTACTTCGAGGACAGCCCACGAGCAGTACTTC. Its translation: CASTSRTAHEQYF. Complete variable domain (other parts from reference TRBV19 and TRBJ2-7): DGGITQSPKYLFRKEGQNVTLSCEQNLNHDAMYWYRQDPGQGLRLIYYSQIVNDFQKGDIAEGYSVSREKKESFPLTVTSAQKNPTAFYLCASTSRTAHEQYFGPGTRLTVT.

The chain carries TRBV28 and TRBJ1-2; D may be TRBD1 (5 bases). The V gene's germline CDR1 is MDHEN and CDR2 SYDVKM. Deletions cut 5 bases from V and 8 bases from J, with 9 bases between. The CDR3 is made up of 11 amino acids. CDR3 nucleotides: TGTGCCAGCAGTCATACAGGAGGCTACACCTTC. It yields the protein CASSHTGGYTF.

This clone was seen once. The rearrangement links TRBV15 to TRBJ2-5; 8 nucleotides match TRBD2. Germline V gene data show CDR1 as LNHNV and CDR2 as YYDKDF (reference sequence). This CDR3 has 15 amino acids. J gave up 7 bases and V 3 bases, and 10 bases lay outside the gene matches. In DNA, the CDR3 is TGTGCCACCAGCAGGTCCGGGACCCGGGGGGGGACCCAGTACTTC. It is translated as CATSRSGTRGGTQYF.

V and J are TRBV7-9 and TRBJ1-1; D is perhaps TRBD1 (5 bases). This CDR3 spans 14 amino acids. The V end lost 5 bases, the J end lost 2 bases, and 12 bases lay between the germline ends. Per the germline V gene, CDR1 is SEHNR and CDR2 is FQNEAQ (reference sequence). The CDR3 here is CASSPGTVNTEAFF. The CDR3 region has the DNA TGTGCCAGCAGCCCCGGGACCGTTAACACTGAAGCTTTCTTT.

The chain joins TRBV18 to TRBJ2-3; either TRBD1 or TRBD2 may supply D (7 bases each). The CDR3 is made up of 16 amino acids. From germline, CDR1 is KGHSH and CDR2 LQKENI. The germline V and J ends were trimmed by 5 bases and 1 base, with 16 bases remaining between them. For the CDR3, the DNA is TGTGCCAGCTCATCCCAGGGGGGGGCGGGCACAGATACGCAGTATTTT. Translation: CASSSQGGAGTDTQYF. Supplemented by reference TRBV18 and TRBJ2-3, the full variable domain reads NAGVMQNPRHLVRRRGQEARLRCSPMKGHSHVYWYRQLPEEGLKFMVYLQKENIIDESGMPKERFSAEFPKEGPSILRIQQVVRGDSAAYFCASSSQGGAGTDTQYFGPGTRLTVL.